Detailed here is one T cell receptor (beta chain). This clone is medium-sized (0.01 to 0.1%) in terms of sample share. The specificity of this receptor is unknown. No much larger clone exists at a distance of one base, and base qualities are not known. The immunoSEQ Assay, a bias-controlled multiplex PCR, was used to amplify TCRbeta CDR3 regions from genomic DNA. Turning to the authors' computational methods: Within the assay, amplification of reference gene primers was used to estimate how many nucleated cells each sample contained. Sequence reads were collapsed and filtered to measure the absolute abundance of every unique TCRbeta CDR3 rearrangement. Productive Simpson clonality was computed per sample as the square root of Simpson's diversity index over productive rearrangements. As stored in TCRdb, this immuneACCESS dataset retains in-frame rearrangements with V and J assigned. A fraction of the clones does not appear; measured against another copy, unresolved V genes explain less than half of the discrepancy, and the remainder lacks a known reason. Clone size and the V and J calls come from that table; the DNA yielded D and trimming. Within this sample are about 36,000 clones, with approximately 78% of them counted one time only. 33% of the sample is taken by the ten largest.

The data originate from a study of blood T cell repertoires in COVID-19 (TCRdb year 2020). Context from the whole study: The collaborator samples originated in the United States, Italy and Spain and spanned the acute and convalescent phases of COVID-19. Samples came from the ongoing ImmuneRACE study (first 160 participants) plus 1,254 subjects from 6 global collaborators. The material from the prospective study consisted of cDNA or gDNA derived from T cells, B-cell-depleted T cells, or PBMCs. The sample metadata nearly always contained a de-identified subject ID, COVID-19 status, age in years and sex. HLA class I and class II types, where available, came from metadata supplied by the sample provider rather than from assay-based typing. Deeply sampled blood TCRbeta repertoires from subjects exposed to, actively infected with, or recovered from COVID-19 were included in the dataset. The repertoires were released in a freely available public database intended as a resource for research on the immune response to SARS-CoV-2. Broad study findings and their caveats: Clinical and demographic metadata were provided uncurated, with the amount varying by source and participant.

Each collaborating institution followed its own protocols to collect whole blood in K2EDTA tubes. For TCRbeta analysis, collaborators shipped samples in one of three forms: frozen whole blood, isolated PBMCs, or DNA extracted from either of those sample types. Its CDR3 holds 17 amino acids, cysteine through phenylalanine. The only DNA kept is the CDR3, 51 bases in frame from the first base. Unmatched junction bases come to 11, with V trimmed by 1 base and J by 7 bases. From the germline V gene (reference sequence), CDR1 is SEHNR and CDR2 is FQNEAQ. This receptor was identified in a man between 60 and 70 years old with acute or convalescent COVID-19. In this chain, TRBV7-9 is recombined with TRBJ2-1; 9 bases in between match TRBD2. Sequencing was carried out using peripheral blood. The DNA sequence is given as TGTGCCAGCAGCTTAGGGTGGCGGGAGGGTATAGTAAATGAGCAGTTCTTC. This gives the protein CASSLGWREGIVNEQFF.